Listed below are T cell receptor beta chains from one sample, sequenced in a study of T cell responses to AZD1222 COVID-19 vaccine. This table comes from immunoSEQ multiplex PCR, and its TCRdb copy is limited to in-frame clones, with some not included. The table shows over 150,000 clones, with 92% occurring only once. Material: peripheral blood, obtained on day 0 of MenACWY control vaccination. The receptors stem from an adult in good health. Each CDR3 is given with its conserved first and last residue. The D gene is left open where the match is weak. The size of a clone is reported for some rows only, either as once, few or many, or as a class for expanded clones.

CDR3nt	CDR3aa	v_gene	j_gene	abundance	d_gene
TGTGCCAGCAGTGGGGCTGACACTGAAGCTTTCTTT	CASSGADTEAFF	TRBV6-6	TRBJ1-1	.	.
TGTGCCAGCAGTTACGACCCCAGCGGCGAGCAGTACTTC	CASSYDPSGEQYF	TRBV6-5	TRBJ2-7	.	.
TGCGCCAGCAGCCAAGTAACAGGGATTAGCTCCTACGAGCAGTACTTC	CASSQVTGISSYEQYF	TRBV4-3	TRBJ2-7	.	.
TGTGCCACCAGCTCAGGTGCGGAGGGGGCGGGTCAGCCCCAGCATTTT	CATSSGAEGAGQPQHF	TRBV15	TRBJ1-5	.	TRBD1
TGCAGCGTTGAAGAGGGATGGCAGGGGACCAGCTACACCTTC	CSVEEGWQGTSYTF	TRBV29-1	TRBJ1-2	.	.
TGCAGCGTTGATGGACTAGCGGGGGCCTACGAGCAGTACTTC	CSVDGLAGAYEQYF	TRBV29-1	TRBJ2-7	.	TRBD2
TGTGCCAGCAGTTACCCAGGACAGGGGGCGTCCTACGAGCAGTACTTC	CASSYPGQGASYEQYF	TRBV6-5	TRBJ2-7	.	TRBD1
TGTGCCACCAGCATCCCATTCAATGAGCAGTTCTTC	CATSIPFNEQFF	TRBV15	TRBJ2-1	.	.
TGTGCCAGCAGTTTTAGGGACAGGGGAACCGGGGAGCTGTTTTTT	CASSFRDRGTGELFF	TRBV28	TRBJ2-2	.	TRBD1
TGCGCCAGCAGCCAAGGGGCAGTTGCAACTAATGAAAAACTGTTTTTT	CASSQGAVATNEKLFF	TRBV4-1	TRBJ1-4	.	.
TGCGCCAGCAGGGGGACAGTCACAGATACGCAGTATTTT	CASRGTVTDTQYF	TRBV5-1	TRBJ2-3	.	TRBD1
TGTGCCAGCAGCCGAGGGACTTCCCCAGCCTACAATGAGCAGTTCTTC	CASSRGTSPAYNEQFF	TRBV3-1/TRBV3-2	TRBJ2-1	.	.
TGTGCCAGCAGCCAAGATTCGGTTTGGCGGGAAATCCGAGAGACCCAGTACTTC	CASSQDSVWREIRETQYF	TRBV14	TRBJ2-5	.	.
TGTTCCCTTTTACACCCCGGGGGGACCGAAGCTTTCTTT	CSLLHPGGTEAFF	TRBV30	TRBJ1-1	.	.
TGTGCCAGCAGCCCTAATGCAGGCTCCTACAATGAGCAGTTCTTC	CASSPNAGSYNEQFF	TRBV7-2	TRBJ2-1	.	.
TGTGCCAGCAGATTGGACAGGGGGAACGACGAGCAGTACTTC	CASRLDRGNDEQYF	TRBV2	TRBJ2-7	few	TRBD1
TGTGCCAGCAGTCGCCCCCGGACAGGGAACCATGGCTACACCTTC	CASSRPRTGNHGYTF	TRBV28	TRBJ1-2	.	TRBD1
TGCAGCGTTGGACCTGACAGGGGGGCTTATGGCTACACCTTC	CSVGPDRGAYGYTF	TRBV29-1	TRBJ1-2	.	TRBD1
TGTGCCAGCAGCCAACCGGACCCTGGGGATACGCAGTATTTT	CASSQPDPGDTQYF	TRBV11-3	TRBJ2-3	.	.
TGCGGAAGCGCCGCGGCGGGAGTAGATACGCAGTATTTT	CGSAAAGVDTQYF	TRBV29-1	TRBJ2-3	.	TRBD2
TGTGCCAGTAGTATACAGGGGCCACGGCAGCCCCAGCATTTT	CASSIQGPRQPQHF	TRBV19	TRBJ1-5	.	.
TGTGCCAGCAGTTTATCGACAGGGCGAGACTATGGCTACACCTTC	CASSLSTGRDYGYTF	TRBV27	TRBJ1-2	.	TRBD1
TGTGCCAGCAGCTCCCGGACAGGGAGTTTAGACGAGCAGTACTTC	CASSSRTGSLDEQYF	TRBV7-9	TRBJ2-7	few	TRBD1
TGTGCCAGTAGTATAGGGTCCGGGGGAAAGGCAGTCGAGCAGTACTTC	CASSIGSGGKAVEQYF	TRBV19	TRBJ2-7	few	.
TGTGCCAGCAGCGCAACAGGGGTAAATACGCAGTATTTT	CASSATGVNTQYF	TRBV9	TRBJ2-3	.	TRBD1
TGTGCCAGCAGCCCCCCTAAAGCGCAGGGGGAATACGAGCAGTACTTC	CASSPPKAQGEYEQYF	TRBV7-9	TRBJ2-7	.	TRBD1
TGTGCCAGCAGGACCGGGACAGGGTCGAATTTGGGGGGCTACACCTTC	CASRTGTGSNLGGYTF	TRBV2	TRBJ1-2	.	TRBD1
TGTGCCAGCAGGCTCAGGGGGGAAAATTCACCCCTCCACTTT	CASRLRGENSPLHF	TRBV28	TRBJ1-6	.	TRBD1
TGTGCCAGCAGCCAGATTACGTCAGGTGAGACCCAGTACTTC	CASSQITSGETQYF	TRBV3-1/TRBV3-2	TRBJ2-5	.	.
TGTGCCAGCTCACCGGGACACCAAGAGACCCAGTACTTC	CASSPGHQETQYF	TRBV18	TRBJ2-5	few	.
TGTGCCAGCAGCCAAGACGTGGTCAACCAGCCCCAGCATTTT	CASSQDVVNQPQHF	TRBV3-1/TRBV3-2	TRBJ1-5	.	.
TGTGCCAGCAGCAGCACGAGGGTCCACGAGCAGTACTTC	CASSSTRVHEQYF	TRBV6-5	TRBJ2-7	.	.
TGTGCCAGCAGCCCTGGGACAGGGCGGGAAAAACTGTTTTTT	CASSPGTGREKLFF	TRBV7-9	TRBJ1-4	.	TRBD1
TGTGCCAGTAGTAATGGCGGGAGGGCCTTAGCCTACAATGAGCAGTTCTTC	CASSNGGRALAYNEQFF	TRBV19	TRBJ2-1	.	TRBD2
TGTGCCAGCAGCTTAAAGCGAACTAGCGGGACCCTCTACGAGCAGTACTTC	CASSLKRTSGTLYEQYF	TRBV7-9	TRBJ2-7	few	TRBD2
TGTGCCAGCAGTGTAGGAGGGGGCGAGCAGTACTTC	CASSVGGGEQYF	TRBV7-3	TRBJ2-7	.	.
TGTGCCAGCAGTTTCGGGAATGAAAAACTGTTTTTT	CASSFGNEKLFF	TRBV28	TRBJ1-4	.	.
TGTGCCAGCAGCTTACCCCTCAGGGGCCGCCGCATAGGTGAAGCTTTCTTT	CASSLPLRGRRIGEAFF	TRBV7-2	TRBJ1-1	.	.
TGCGCCAGCAGTTGGACAGTCGGGAACACTGAAGCTTTCTTT	CASSWTVGNTEAFF	TRBV5-1	TRBJ1-1	.	.
TGTGCCTGGAGTGTAGCCAGGGAATACGAGCAGTACTTC	CAWSVAREYEQYF	TRBV30	TRBJ2-7	.	.
TGTGCCAGCAGTTTTAGGGGGAGAGAGACCCAGTACTTC	CASSFRGRETQYF	TRBV27	TRBJ2-5	.	.